The 23 T cell receptor beta chains in this list originate from one sample, sequenced in a study of regulatory T cells in long-lasting Graves disease (dated by TCRdb to 2020 to 2023). The library relied on multiplex PCR. Sequenced on an Illumina HiSeq 4000. TCR beta libraries were built with iRepertoire HTBI primers and Arm-PCR amplification of CDR3 regions. The raw public data were reprocessed by TCRdb itself: fastp quality trimming at Q25, MiXCR clonotype calling, in-frame beta chains only. Duplicate CDR3 protein sequences are folded into a single record with the most common DNA and genes. Here the sample has approximately 400,000 distinct CDR3 sequences; approximately 25% occur a single time. Jointly, the top ten make up less than 30% of the sample. The meaning of the sample's time point label: persistent/refractory GD, antithyroid drugs over 5 years with positive TRAb. For both TCR sequencing and RNA sequencing, RNA was extracted from PBMCs using TRIzol.

The sample in question was peripheral blood mononuclear cells (PBMCs), obtained when the disease was refractory, from a patient treated with antithyroid drugs. These receptors came from a woman aged 40 to 49 with Graves disease. Donor details come from another sample of the same person, matched by shared clones.

A few counts support this clonotype. The CDR3 DNA follows: TGCGCCAGCAGCCCCTCGGGAGAGAAAGAGACCCAGTACTTC. Encoded protein: CASSPSGEKETQYF. The rearrangement uses TRBV5-1 and TRBJ2-5, with D maybe TRBD2 (6 bases). Trimming left V 4 bases short and J 3 bases short, with 13 bases between. The CDR3 loop spans 14 amino acids. The V gene's germline CDR1 is SGHRS and CDR2 YFSETQ.

This clonotype was detected a few times. V is TRBV29-1 and J is TRBJ2-1; no firm D call. Deletions cut 2 bases from V and 3 bases from J, with 11 bases between. CDR1 and CDR2 from the germline V gene are SQVTM and ANQGSEA. CDR3 length equals 14 residues. The CDR3 bases are TGCAGCGTTGAATGGCACCTCGACTACAATGAGCAGTTCTTC. Encoded protein: CSVEWHLDYNEQFF.

This clonotype was observed many times. V is TRBV12-3 or TRBV12-4 and J is TRBJ1-5; weak D call: TRBD1 (6 bases). V shed 3 bases and J shed 9 bases, with 18 bases lying between them. This CDR3 is 15 amino acids long. The CDR3 nucleotides are TGTGCCAGCAGTTTGGATCTGGGACACATCAGGCCCCAGCATTTT. This sequence encodes CASSLDLGHIRPQHF.

This chain connects TRBV6-2 or TRBV6-3 to TRBJ2-7; D is unclear. V lost 2 bases and J lost 4, with 15 bases in between. This CDR3 has 15 residues. Germline V gene sequence: CDR1 MNHEY, CDR2 SVGEGT. CDR3 bases: TGTGCCAGCAGTTACGGTAGCAGTCCCAGTTACGAGCAGTACTTC. It translates to CASSYGSSPSYEQYF.

This chain joins TRBV5-1 and TRBJ1-3, with D perhaps matching TRBD1 (5 bases). The CDR3 runs 15 residues. V was cut by 5 bases and J by 2 bases, with 14 bases left in between. Germline V lookup: CDR1 SGHRS, CDR2 YFSETQ. CDR3 nucleotides: TGCGCCAGCAGGGGGGACCGAGTACCTGGAAACACCATATATTTT. This sequence encodes CASRGDRVPGNTIYF.

Notes on this clonotype: A read error may produce the germline difference seen at one junction end. The CDR3 DNA reads TGTGCCAGTAGTATAGACCTCGGGGGGTATCGGTTCTTC. Translating gives CASSIDLGGYRFF. The chain recombines TRBV19 with TRBJ2-4; 7 positions match TRBD2. The CDR3 has 13 amino acids. The germline V gene encodes CDR1 LNHDA and CDR2 SQIVND (reference sequence). The full variable domain, its missing parts supplied by reference TRBV19 and TRBJ2-4, is DGGITQSPKYLFRKEGQNVTLSCEQNLNHDAMYWYRQDPGQGLRLIYYSQIVNDFQKGDIAEGYSVSREKKESFPLTVTSAQKNPTAFYLCASSIDLGGYRFFGAGTRLSVL.

Many counts were recorded for this clonotype. This chain joins TRBV19 and TRBJ1-4, with 7 bases that match TRBD1. The CDR3 sequence is 15 residues long. The germline V gene encodes CDR1 LNHDA and CDR2 SQIVND (reference sequence). With V trimmed by 4 bases and J by 1 base, 3 bases remained unmatched. Here the CDR3 DNA reads TGTGCCAGTAGTACCCGGGACAGAACTAATGAAAAACTGTTTTTT. Protein: CASSTRDRTNEKLFF.

This clonotype was seen more than once but under ten times. The gene calls are TRBV25-1 and TRBJ1-4; D unclear. Germline V CDR1 and CDR2: MGHDK, SYGVNS. Trimming took 3 bases from V and 7 from J, leaving 6 bases between them. The CDR3 runs to 12 residues. The DNA of the CDR3 is TGTGCCAGCAGTGACCACGGTGAAAAACTGTTTTTT. Translation gives CASSDHGEKLFF.

A few counts support this clonotype. This chain uses TRBV7-8 with TRBJ2-1; 7 bases map to TRBD2. CDR1 and CDR2 from the germline V gene are SGHVS and FQNEAQ. The V gene end was trimmed by 4 bases and the J gene end by 4 bases; junction bases not matched to a gene: 7. This CDR3 region has 15 residues. CDR3 nucleotides: TGTGCCAGCAGCTCTCCTCTAGCGGTTTACAATGAGCAGTTCTTC. Encoded protein: CASSSPLAVYNEQFF.

This clonotype has a count of ten or more. The V call is TRBV28, the J call TRBJ2-2; D not certain. V was shortened by 6 bases and J by 1 base, with 12 bases between the two germline ends. The germline V gene encodes CDR1 MDHEN and CDR2 SYDVKM. The CDR3 totals 15 residues. The CDR3 is CASSHFPKNTGELFF. The CDR3 nucleotides are TGTGCCAGCAGCCACTTCCCCAAGAACACCGGGGAGCTGTTTTTT.

This clonotype was detected many times. CDR3 sequence reads: CASSLGPLDIQYF. The CDR3 bases are TGTGCCAGCAGTTTAGGCCCGTTAGACATTCAGTACTTC. The chain employs TRBV6-2 or TRBV6-3 and TRBJ2-4; no clear D gene. The CDR3 extends over 13 amino acids. V lost 4 bases to trimming and J lost 8 bases, with 12 bases between them. From germline, CDR1 is MNHEY and CDR2 SVGEGT.

This clonotype was counted many times. V usage is TRBV28 and J usage is TRBJ2-6, with 7 bases identical to TRBD1. The CDR3 extends over 19 amino acids. After removal of 4 bases from V and 0 bases from J, the junction contained 12 bases not matched to a gene. From germline, CDR1 is MDHEN and CDR2 SYDVKM. The CDR3 here is CASSSVRDRRLSGANVLTF. The CDR3 bases are TGTGCCAGCAGTTCCGTACGGGACAGAAGACTCTCTGGGGCCAACGTCCTGACTTTC.

This clonotype was seen only a few times. The V call is TRBV9, the J call TRBJ2-5, with D perhaps matching TRBD2 (6 bases). The CDR3 contains 13 residues. Germline V gene sequence: CDR1 SGDLS, CDR2 YYNGEE. Trimming shortened V by 4 bases and J by 5 bases, and 12 bases separated the two germline ends. The DNA of the CDR3 is TGTGCCAGCAGCCCCGGGAGTGTGGAGACCCAGTACTTC. Translation gives CASSPGSVETQYF.

This clonotype was seen a few times. This chain links TRBV20-1 with TRBJ2-1; no definite D call. CDR3 length: 13 amino acids. The V gene's germline CDR1 is DFQATT and CDR2 SNEGSKA (reference sequence). V was pared by 5 bases and J by 10 bases, with 18 bases between. The CDR3 spells CSAPLRSLSEQFF. Written as DNA, the CDR3 is TGCAGTGCTCCCCTGAGGTCGTTATCGGAGCAGTTCTTC.

Concerning this clonotype: A read error may produce the germline difference seen at one junction end. The rearrangement uses TRBV2 and TRBJ1-5; D is unresolved. Germline assignment: CDR1 SNHLY and CDR2 FYNNEI. The CDR3 has 19 amino acids. In DNA form, the CDR3 reads TGTGTCAGCAGTGTAGTTTGGACCCCCTTTGGTCTTAGCAATCAGCCCCAGCATTTT. Translating gives CVSSVVWTPFGLSNQPQHF.

This clonotype was observed at least ten times. The V call is TRBV29-1, the J call TRBJ2-2; 9 positions match TRBD1. After removal of 4 bases from V and 6 bases from J, the junction contained 9 bases not matched to a gene. CDR1 is SQVTM, CDR2 ANQGSEA, per germline. The CDR3 extends over 15 amino acids. The CDR3 is CSVGFSGTGSGELFF. Written as DNA, the CDR3 is TGCAGCGTTGGGTTCTCCGGGACAGGGTCCGGGGAGCTGTTTTTT.

The chain uses TRBV7-2 and TRBJ1-5; D is perhaps TRBD1 (6 bases). The CDR3 runs 16 residues. Germline CDR1 and CDR2: SGHTA and FQGNSA. The V and J ends lost 5 bases and 0 bases respectively, with 14 bases between them. The CDR3 bases are TGTGCCAGCAGCCCGAAGGGGGGACTTAGCAATCAGCCCCAGCATTTT. This sequence encodes CASSPKGGLSNQPQHF. The full variable domain, with the rest looked up from reference TRBV7-2 and TRBJ1-5, is GAGVSQSPSNKVTEKGKDVELRCDPISGHTALYWYRQSLGQGLEFLIYFQGNSAPDKSGLPSDRFSAERTGGSVSTLTIQRTQQEDSAVYLCASSPKGGLSNQPQHFGDGTRLSIL.

The rearrangement joins TRBV6-4 to TRBJ2-1; D perhaps matches TRBD2 (6 bases). Germline V CDR1 and CDR2: MRHNA, SNTAGT. V was pared by 8 bases and J by 3 bases, with 17 bases between. The length of the CDR3 is 15 residues. In DNA, the CDR3 is TGTGCCAGCGTCCGGGACTCCTATCTCTACAATGAGCAGTTCTTC. This gives the protein CASVRDSYLYNEQFF.

Only a few counts were recorded for this clonotype. This chain connects TRBV7-6 to TRBJ2-2; D tentatively fits TRBD1 or TRBD2 (5 bases each). Germline-derived CDR1 and CDR2 are SGHVS and FNYEAQ. V was cut by 4 bases and J by 8 bases, with 23 bases left in between. The CDR3 runs to 17 residues. The CDR3 region is CASSSDFRDPTFGELFF. The CDR3 nucleotides read TGTGCCAGCAGCTCAGACTTCCGGGACCCAACGTTTGGGGAGCTGTTTTTT.

Many counts were recorded for this clonotype. The chain has TRBV28 and TRBJ1-6; maybe TRBD1 (6 bases). The CDR3 consists of 16 residues. In germline, CDR1 is MDHEN, CDR2 SYDVKM. Trimming cost V 7 bases and J 8 bases, with 21 bases left between them. CDR3 DNA: TGTGCCAGCAATCTCGGGGGGCCGGCCGGGGATTCACCCCTCCACTTT. Amino acid sequence: CASNLGGPAGDSPLHF. Full variable domain (missing parts from reference TRBV28 and TRBJ1-6): DVKVTQSSRYLVKRTGEKVFLECVQDMDHENMFWYRQDPGLGLRLIYFSYDVKMKEKGDIPEGYSVSREKKERFSLILESASTNQTSMYLCASNLGGPAGDSPLHFGNGTRLTVT.

This clonotype was counted many times. This chain connects TRBV12-3 or TRBV12-4 to TRBJ2-7; 8 nucleotides agree with TRBD2. V was clipped by 7 bases and J by 0 bases; unmatched bases: 17. The CDR3 runs 18 residues. The CDR3, as DNA: TGTGCCAGCACCTCAAAAAGGGCGGGGGGACACAGCTCCTACGAGCAGTACTTC. Amino acid sequence: CASTSKRAGGHSSYEQYF.

This clonotype was picked up one time. DNA for the CDR3: TGTGCCAGCAGCCCTAATAACTGGACTAGCGGCCACCACACAGATACGCAGTATTTT. Protein: CASSPNNWTSGHHTDTQYF. This sequence joins TRBV11-2 and TRBJ2-3; 10 bases are shared with TRBD2. CDR3 length equals 19 residues. Germline V CDR1 and CDR2: SGHAT, FQNNGV. The J segment lost 2 bases and the V segment lost 5 bases, leaving 16 bases of the junction unmatched.

This clonotype has more than one count but fewer than ten. The V gene is TRBV19, the J gene TRBJ1-1; D possibly corresponds to TRBD1 (6 bases). CDR1 is LNHDA, CDR2 SQIVND, per germline (reference sequence). The CDR3 covers 13 residues. Trimming took 11 bases from V and 2 from J, leaving 15 bases between them. CDR3 DNA sequence: TGTGCCGCCGCCTGGGGGGCAAACACTGAAGCTTTCTTT. Translating gives CAAAWGANTEAFF.